Sequencing of this T cell receptor beta chain was carried out in a study of cytomegalovirus exposure and HLA in healthy donors. Whole-study context: Unique TCRs numbering about 85 million, obtained from HLA-typed donors, made up an early data release. Findings and limits, study-wide: Later genetic work tied a missense DCLRE1C variant to beta-chain V and J trimming.

As to this clone: Its specificity is not known.

The CDR3 contains 12 residues. V shed 8 bases and J shed 2 bases, with 10 bases lying between them. CDR1 and CDR2 from the germline V gene are SNHLY and FYNNEI. PCR primers comprised 60 Vbeta and 13 Jbeta primers. Sequencing was performed with immunoSEQ multiplex PCR; in TCRdb, only in-frame clones are kept and a portion is missing. This table holds under 150,000 clones, around three quarters found once. The material sequenced was PBMCs. The sequence was obtained from a man aged 35 to 55 in good health and CMV-seropositive. This sequence joins TRBV2 and TRBJ2-7, with D possibly being TRBD2 (5 bases). CDR3 loop: CASSRGTYEQYF. CDR3 nucleotide sequence: TGTGCCAGCTCCCGAGGGACCTACGAGCAGTACTTC.